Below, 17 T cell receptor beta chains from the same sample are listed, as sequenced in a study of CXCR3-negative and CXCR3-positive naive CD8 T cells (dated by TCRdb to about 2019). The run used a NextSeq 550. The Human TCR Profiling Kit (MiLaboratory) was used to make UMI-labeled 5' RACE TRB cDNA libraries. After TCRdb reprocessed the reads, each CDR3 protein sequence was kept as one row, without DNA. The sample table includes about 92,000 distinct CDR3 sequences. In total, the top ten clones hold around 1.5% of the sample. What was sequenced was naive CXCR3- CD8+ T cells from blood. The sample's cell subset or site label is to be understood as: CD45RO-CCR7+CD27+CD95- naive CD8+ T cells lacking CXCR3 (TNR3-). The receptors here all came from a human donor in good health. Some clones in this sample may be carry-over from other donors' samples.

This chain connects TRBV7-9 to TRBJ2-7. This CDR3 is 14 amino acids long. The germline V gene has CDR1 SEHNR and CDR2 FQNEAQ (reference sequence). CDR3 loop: CASSSSRLNYEQYF.

CDR3 sequence: CSARDLQGALDTQYF. The chain couples TRBV20-1 to TRBJ2-3; checking the TCRdb D call of TRBD1 is not possible without DNA. The V gene's germline CDR1 is DFQATT and CDR2 SNEGSKA (reference sequence). CDR3 size: 15 residues.

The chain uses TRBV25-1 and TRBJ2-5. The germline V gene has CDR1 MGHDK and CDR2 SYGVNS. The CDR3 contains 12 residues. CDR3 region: CASNGGKRTQYF.

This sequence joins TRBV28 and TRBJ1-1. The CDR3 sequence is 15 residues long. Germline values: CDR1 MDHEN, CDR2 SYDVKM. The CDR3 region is CASSTRTAVNTEAFF.

CDR3 amino acids: CASSHSEGTPDTDTQYF. The chain links TRBV28 to TRBJ2-3; TCRdb lists TRBD2, though no DNA is available to test this call. In germline, CDR1 is MDHEN, CDR2 SYDVKM. This CDR3 is 17 amino acids long.

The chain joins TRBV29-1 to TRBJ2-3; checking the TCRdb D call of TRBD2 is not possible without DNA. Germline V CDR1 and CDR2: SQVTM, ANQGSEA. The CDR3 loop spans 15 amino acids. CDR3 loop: CSALGDSGYSDTQYF.

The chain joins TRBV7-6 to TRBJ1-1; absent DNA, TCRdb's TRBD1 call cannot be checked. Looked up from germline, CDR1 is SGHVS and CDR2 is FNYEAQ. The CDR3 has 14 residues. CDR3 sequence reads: CASSTQGIQPEAFF.

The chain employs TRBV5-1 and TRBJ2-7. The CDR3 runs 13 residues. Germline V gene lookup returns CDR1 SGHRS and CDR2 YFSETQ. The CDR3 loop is CASKAGDSYEQYF. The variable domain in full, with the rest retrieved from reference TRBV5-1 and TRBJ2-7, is KAGVTQTPRYLIKTRGQQVTLSCSPISGHRSVSWYQQTPGQGLQFLFEYFSETQRNKGNFPGRFSGRQFSNSRSEMNVSTLELGDSALYLCASKAGDSYEQYFGPGTRLTVT.

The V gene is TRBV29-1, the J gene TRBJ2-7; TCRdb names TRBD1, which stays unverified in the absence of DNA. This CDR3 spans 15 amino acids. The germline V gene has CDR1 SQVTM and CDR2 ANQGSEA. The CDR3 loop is CSVALSGTASAEQYF.

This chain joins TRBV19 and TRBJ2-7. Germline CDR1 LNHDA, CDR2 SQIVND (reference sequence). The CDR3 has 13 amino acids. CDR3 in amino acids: CASSAYTGYEQYF.

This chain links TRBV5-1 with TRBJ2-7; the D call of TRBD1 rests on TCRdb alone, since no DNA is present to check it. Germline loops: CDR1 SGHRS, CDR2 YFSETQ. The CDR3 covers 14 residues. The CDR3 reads CASRPWDGNYEQYF.

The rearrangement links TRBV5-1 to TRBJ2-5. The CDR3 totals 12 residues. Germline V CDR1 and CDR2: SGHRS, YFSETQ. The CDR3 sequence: CASSLEVETQYF.

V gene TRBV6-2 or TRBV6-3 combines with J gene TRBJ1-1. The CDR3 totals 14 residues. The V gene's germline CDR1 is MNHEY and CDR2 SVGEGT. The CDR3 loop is CASSLMTKNTEAFF.

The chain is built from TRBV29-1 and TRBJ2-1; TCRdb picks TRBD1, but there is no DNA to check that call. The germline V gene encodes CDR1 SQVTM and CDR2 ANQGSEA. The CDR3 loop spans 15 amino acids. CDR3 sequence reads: CSVESGKSSYNEQFF.

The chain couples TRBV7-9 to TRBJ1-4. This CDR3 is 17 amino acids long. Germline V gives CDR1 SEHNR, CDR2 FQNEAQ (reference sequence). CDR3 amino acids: CASSLLSLGAANEKLFF.

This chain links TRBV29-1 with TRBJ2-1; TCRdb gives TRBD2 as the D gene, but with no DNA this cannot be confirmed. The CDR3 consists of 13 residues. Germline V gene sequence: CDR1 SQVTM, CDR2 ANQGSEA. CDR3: CSSRGGGYNEQFF.

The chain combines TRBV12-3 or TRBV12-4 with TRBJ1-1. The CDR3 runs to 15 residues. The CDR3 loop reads CASSLGRGMNTEAFF.